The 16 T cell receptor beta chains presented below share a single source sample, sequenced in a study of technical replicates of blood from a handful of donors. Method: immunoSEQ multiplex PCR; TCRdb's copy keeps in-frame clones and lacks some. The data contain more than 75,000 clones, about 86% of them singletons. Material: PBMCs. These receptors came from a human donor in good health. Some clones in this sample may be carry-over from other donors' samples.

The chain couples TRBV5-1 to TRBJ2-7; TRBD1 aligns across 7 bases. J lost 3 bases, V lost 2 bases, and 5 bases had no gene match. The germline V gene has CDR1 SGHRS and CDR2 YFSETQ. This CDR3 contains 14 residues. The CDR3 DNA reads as TGCGCCAGCAGCTTAAGACAGGGAGACTACGAGCAGTACTTC. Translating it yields CASSLRQGDYEQYF.

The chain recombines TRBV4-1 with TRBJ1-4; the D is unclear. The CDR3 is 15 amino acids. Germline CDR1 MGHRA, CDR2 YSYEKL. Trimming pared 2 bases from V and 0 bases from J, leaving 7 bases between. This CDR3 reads CASSQPFATNEKLFF. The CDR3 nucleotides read TGCGCCAGCAGCCAACCATTTGCAACTAATGAAAAACTGTTTTTT.

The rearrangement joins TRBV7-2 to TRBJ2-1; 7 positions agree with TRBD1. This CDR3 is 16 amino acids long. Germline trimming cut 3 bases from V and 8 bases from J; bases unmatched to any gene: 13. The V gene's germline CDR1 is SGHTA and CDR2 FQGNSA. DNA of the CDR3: TGTGCCAGCAGCTTGAGGCCCCCCCGGACAGGTGATGAGCAGTTCTTC. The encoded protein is CASSLRPPRTGDEQFF.

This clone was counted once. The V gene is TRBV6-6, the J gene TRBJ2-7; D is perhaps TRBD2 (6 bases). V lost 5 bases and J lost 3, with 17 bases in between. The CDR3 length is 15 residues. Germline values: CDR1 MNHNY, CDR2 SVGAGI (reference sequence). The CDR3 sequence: CASSRIREVIYEQYF. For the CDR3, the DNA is TGTGCCAGCAGTCGAATCAGGGAGGTAATCTACGAGCAGTACTTC.

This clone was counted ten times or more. The CDR3 here is CASRPEGQGWGKLFF. The CDR3 DNA is TGTGCCAGCAGACCAGAGGGACAGGGCTGGGGAAAACTGTTTTTT. The rearrangement links TRBV7-2 to TRBJ1-4; 9 bases map to TRBD1. V trimming: 6 bases; J trimming: 10 bases; junction bases outside the gene matches: 12. Germline CDR1 SGHTA, CDR2 FQGNSA. The CDR3 is 15 residues long.

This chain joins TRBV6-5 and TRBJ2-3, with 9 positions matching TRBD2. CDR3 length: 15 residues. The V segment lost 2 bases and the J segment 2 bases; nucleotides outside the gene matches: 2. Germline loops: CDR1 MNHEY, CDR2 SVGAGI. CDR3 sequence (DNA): TGTGCCAGCAGTTACGTAGCGGGGGCCACAGATACGCAGTATTTT. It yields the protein CASSYVAGATDTQYF.

The chain's CDR3 is CSVPGLAGGYEQYF. The CDR3 DNA is TGCAGCGTTCCCGGACTAGCGGGAGGGTACGAGCAGTACTTC. The V and J genes are TRBV29-1 and TRBJ2-7, with 15 bases lining up with TRBD2. The CDR3 runs to 14 residues. The germline V gene encodes CDR1 SQVTM and CDR2 ANQGSEA. V shed 5 bases and J 4 bases; nucleotides not matched to a gene: 3.

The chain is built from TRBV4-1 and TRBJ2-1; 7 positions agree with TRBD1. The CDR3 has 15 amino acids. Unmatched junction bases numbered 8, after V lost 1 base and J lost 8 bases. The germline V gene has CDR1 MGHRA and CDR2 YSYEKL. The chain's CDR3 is CASSQGMTGIDEQFF. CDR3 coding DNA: TGCGCCAGCAGCCAAGGGATGACAGGGATCGATGAGCAGTTCTTC.

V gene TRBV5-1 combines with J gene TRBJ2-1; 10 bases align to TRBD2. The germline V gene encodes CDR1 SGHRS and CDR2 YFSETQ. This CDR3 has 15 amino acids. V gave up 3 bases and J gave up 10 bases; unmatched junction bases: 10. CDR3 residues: CASSSRGTSAEEQFF. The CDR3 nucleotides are TGCGCCAGCAGCTCTCGGGGGACTAGCGCCGAGGAGCAGTTCTTC.

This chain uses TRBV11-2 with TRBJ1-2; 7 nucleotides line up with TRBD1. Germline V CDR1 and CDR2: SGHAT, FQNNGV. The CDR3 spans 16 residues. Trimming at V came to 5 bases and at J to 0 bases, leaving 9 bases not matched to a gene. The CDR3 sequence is CASSPIYRGPNYGYTF. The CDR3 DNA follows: TGTGCCAGCAGCCCGATTTACAGGGGACCTAACTATGGCTACACCTTC.

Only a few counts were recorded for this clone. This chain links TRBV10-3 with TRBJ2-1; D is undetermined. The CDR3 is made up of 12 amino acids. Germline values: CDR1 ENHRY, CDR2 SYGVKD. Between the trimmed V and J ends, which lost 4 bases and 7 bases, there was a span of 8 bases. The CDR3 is CAISATRNEQFF. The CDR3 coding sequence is TGTGCCATCAGTGCCACGAGGAATGAGCAGTTCTTC.

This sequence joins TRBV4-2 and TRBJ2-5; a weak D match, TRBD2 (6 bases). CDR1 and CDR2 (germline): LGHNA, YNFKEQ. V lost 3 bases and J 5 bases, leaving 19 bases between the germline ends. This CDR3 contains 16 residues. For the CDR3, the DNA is TGTGCCAGCAGCCAGGGAGACAACACAGGAGGGGAGACCCAGTACTTC. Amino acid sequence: CASSQGDNTGGETQYF.

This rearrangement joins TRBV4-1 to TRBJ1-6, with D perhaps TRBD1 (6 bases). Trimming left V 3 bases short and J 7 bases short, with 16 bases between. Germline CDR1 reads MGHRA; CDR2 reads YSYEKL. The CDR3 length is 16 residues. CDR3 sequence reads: CASSQDGGAGNSPLHF. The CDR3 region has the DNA TGCGCCAGCAGCCAGGACGGGGGGGCGGGGAATTCACCCCTCCACTTT.

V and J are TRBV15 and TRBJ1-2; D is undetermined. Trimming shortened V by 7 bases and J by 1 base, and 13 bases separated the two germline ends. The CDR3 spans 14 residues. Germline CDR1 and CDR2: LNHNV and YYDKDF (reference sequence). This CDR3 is CATTVGDLNYGYTF. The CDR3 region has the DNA TGTGCCACCACGGTCGGAGATCTTAACTATGGCTACACCTTC.

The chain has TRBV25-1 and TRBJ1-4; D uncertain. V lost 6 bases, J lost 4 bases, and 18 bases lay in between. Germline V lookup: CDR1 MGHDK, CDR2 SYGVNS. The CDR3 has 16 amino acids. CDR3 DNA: TGTGCCAGCAGCACAGCGGGATCGGGCCTTAATGAAAAACTGTTTTTT. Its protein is CASSTAGSGLNEKLFF.

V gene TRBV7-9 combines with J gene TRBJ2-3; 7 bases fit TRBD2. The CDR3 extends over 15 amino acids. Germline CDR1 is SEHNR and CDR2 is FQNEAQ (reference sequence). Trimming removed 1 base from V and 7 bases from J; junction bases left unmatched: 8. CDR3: CASSLDGRPTNTQYF. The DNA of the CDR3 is TGTGCCAGCAGCTTAGACGGGAGGCCCACGAATACGCAGTATTTT.